Below are 8 T cell receptor beta chains sequenced from a single sample in a study of a mutant IDH1 vaccine in newly diagnosed glioma. Some clones are missing from TCRdb's copy, which holds only in-frame ones; the method was immunoSEQ multiplex PCR. Of around 50,000 clones listed, more than 80% are singletons. Described time point: baseline, week 1 (first vaccination visit). Specified treatment: pre-vaccination baseline after standard-of-care therapy. The sequences come from PBMCs, collected from a glioma patient treated with radiotherapy, temozolomide or both. Every receptor here comes from a man aged 35-49 years with glioma.

This clone was observed a few times. The chain is built from TRBV18 and TRBJ2-5; D possibly corresponds to TRBD1 (5 bases). V lost 4 bases and J lost 0, with 12 bases in between. The CDR3 contains 15 residues. Germline CDR1 and CDR2: KGHSH and LQKENI. Here the CDR3 reads CASSRLRRDQETQYF. CDR3 DNA: TGTGCCAGCTCACGGCTGCGCAGGGACCAAGAGACCCAGTACTTC.

V and J are TRBV7-6 and TRBJ2-2; D may be TRBD1 or TRBD2 (6 bases each). This CDR3 is built from 16 residues. CDR1 SGHVS and CDR2 FNYEAQ come from the germline V gene. V was cut by 1 base and J by 0 bases, with 9 bases left in between. The CDR3 spells CASSLGGAANTGELFF. CDR3 coding DNA: TGTGCCAGCAGCTTAGGGGGGGCAGCGAACACCGGGGAGCTGTTTTTT. Based on the CDR3 plus reference TRBV7-6 and TRBJ2-2, the full variable domain is GAGVSQSPRYKVTKRGQDVALRCDPISGHVSLYWYRQALGQGPEFLTYFNYEAQQDKSGLPNDRFSAERPEGSISTLTIQRTEQRDSAMYRCASSLGGAANTGELFFGEGSRLTVL.

The chain employs TRBV11-2 and TRBJ2-5, with D possibly TRBD1 on 6 matching bases. Between the trimmed V and J ends, which lost 5 bases and 5 bases, there was a span of 12 bases. This CDR3 is 13 amino acids long. From germline, CDR1 is SGHAT and CDR2 FQNNGV. The CDR3 region has the DNA TGTGCCAGCAGCCCTGACAGGATGGAGACCCAGTACTTC. Encoded protein: CASSPDRMETQYF.

The V and J genes are TRBV5-4 and TRBJ2-7; D not resolved. CDR1 and CDR2 (germline): SGHNT, YYREEE (reference sequence). The CDR3 sequence is 12 residues long. Trimming took off 4 bases at V and 0 bases at J, with 5 bases between the two ends. CDR3 sequence (DNA): TGTGCCAGCAGCGCTGACTCCTACGAGCAGTACTTC. Protein sequence: CASSADSYEQYF.

The chain combines TRBV9 with TRBJ2-2; D tentatively fits TRBD1 or TRBD2 (5 bases each). The germline V gene encodes CDR1 SGDLS and CDR2 YYNGEE. The length of the CDR3 is 16 residues. V was pared by 6 bases and J by 7 bases, with 22 bases between. CDR3 DNA sequence: TGTGCCAGCAACCGGGACGGAAGGGAGAAGGTCGGGGAGCTGTTTTTT. Translating it yields CASNRDGREKVGELFF.

This clone was counted a few times. V usage is TRBV7-3 and J usage is TRBJ2-1; D is perhaps TRBD1 or TRBD2 (5 bases each). There are 14 residues in the CDR3. V lost 5 bases and J 9 bases, leaving 17 bases between the germline ends. CDR1 and CDR2 (germline): SGHTA, FQGTGA. The CDR3 sequence is CASSQGLRGGEQFF. The CDR3 DNA is TGTGCCAGCAGCCAAGGACTGAGGGGCGGTGAGCAGTTCTTC.

Of note for this clone: The CDR3 does not close with the conserved phenylalanine or tryptophan, likely indicating a read error. It is unclear where the CDR3 begins or ends on the DNA, so no DNA is shown, and the CDR3 is as TCRdb lists it. The gene calls are TRBV10-1 and TRBJ2-7. Germline lookup yields CDR1 WNHNN and CDR2 SYGVQD (reference sequence). The CDR3 has 10 amino acids, counting both end residues. The CDR3 sequence: CASSAPGPVL.

The V call is TRBV4-2, the J call TRBJ2-1; 11 nucleotides agree with TRBD1. The germline CDR1 and CDR2 sequences are LGHNA and YNFKEQ. This CDR3 contains 15 residues. Unmatched junction bases numbered 5, after V lost 3 bases and J lost 7 bases. The CDR3 here is CASSQDRGRINEQFF. The CDR3 DNA is TGTGCCAGCAGCCAGGACAGGGGGCGCATAAATGAGCAGTTCTTC.